Listed below are T cell receptor beta chains from one sample, sequenced in a study of T cell responses to AZD1222 COVID-19 vaccine. The table came from immunoSEQ multiplex PCR; TCRdb's copy has only in-frame clones and leaves some out. The profile covers 120,000 or so clones, with 80% to 90% appearing a single time and roughly 1.6% taken by the ten largest. The sample was peripheral blood, taken on day 0 of AZD1222 vaccination. These receptors all stem from an adult in good health. Both conserved end residues are part of each CDR3. The D gene is left open where the match is weak. Clone size appears in some rows only: once, few, many, or a class for an expanded clone.

TRBD2,.,TRBV25-1,TRBJ2-1,CASSEFYTGGRFF,TGTGCCAGCAGTGAATTTTACACGGGAGGCAGATTCTTC
.,.,TRBV1,TRBJ1-1,CTSSQGQDRPPNTEAFF,TGCACCAGCAGCCAAGGTCAGGACAGGCCACCGAACACTGAAGCTTTCTTT
.,.,TRBV14,TRBJ2-6,CATARSGANVLTF,TGTGCCACCGCCAGGTCTGGGGCCAACGTCCTGACTTTC
.,once,TRBV27,TRBJ1-1,CASSSRRNTEAFF,TGTGCCAGCAGTTCCAGGCGGAACACTGAAGCTTTCTTT
TRBD2,.,TRBV25-1,TRBJ2-3,CASRTLLAGGQDTQYF,TGTGCCAGCAGGACCTTACTAGCGGGGGGGCAAGATACGCAGTATTTT
.,few,TRBV27,TRBJ1-2,CASRPGQHYGYTF,TGTGCCAGCAGACCAGGACAACACTATGGCTACACCTTC
.,.,TRBV7-9,TRBJ2-2,CASSSRQRGERFTGELFF,TGTGCCAGCAGCTCCAGGCAACGGGGAGAGAGATTTACCGGGGAGCTGTTTTTT
.,.,TRBV3-1/TRBV3-2,TRBJ2-5,CASRRGLTGTQYF,TGTGCCAGCAGACGCGGACTCACCGGGACCCAGTACTTC
TRBD1,.,TRBV9,TRBJ2-7,CASSVGLPGQPTYEQYF,TGTGCCAGCAGCGTAGGGTTACCGGGACAGCCGACCTACGAGCAGTACTTC
.,.,TRBV5-1,TRBJ1-1,CASSARGPRNTEAFF,TGCGCCAGCAGCGCCCGAGGGCCGAGAAACACTGAAGCTTTCTTT
.,.,TRBV6-5,TRBJ1-2,CASRNVAGSSYGYTF,TGTGCCAGCAGAAACGTCGCGGGCTCGAGCTATGGCTACACCTTC
TRBD1,.,TRBV7-3,TRBJ1-1,CASSSTAGQTNTEAFF,TGTGCCAGCAGCTCAACTGCGGGACAGACGAACACTGAAGCTTTCTTT
TRBD1,once,TRBV19,TRBJ1-2,CASSERDRERDGYTF,TGTGCCAGTAGTGAAAGGGACAGGGAAAGGGATGGCTACACCTTC
TRBD1,once,TRBV5-1,TRBJ2-7,CASTYFSGGSYEQYF,TGCGCCAGCACCTATTTTTCAGGGGGCTCCTACGAGCAGTACTTC
.,.,TRBV10-3,TRBJ1-4,CAISESEEGWDFLATNEKLFF,TGTGCCATCAGTGAGTCGGAGGAGGGTTGGGACTTCCTTGCAACTAATGAAAAACTGTTTTTT
.,.,TRBV5-1,TRBJ1-6,CASSLGHVDNSPLHF,TGCGCCAGCAGCTTGGGCCACGTCGATAATTCACCCCTCCACTTT